One sample yielded the 24 T cell receptor beta chains listed below, sequenced in a study of vaccination and CD4 T cells after COVID-19. Treatment meaning: 10-day PBMC culture with coronavirus spike peptide pools or control peptides (ViraFEST assay). These TCRs' antigens remain unknown. Sequencing of the DNA from cultured CD4+ T cells was carried out with the Oncomine TCR Beta short-read assay. TCRdb reanalysed the PCR reads using MiXCR and keeps one entry per CDR3 protein. This sample has approximately 4,000 distinct CDR3 sequences; over 20% occur once, and the top ten carry about 20%. The source material was CD4+ T cells from blood, cultured in vitro. All receptors derive from a human donor who had recovered from COVID-19.

The CDR3: CASSFVGVEKLFF. In nucleotides, the CDR3 is TGTGCCAGCAGCTTTGTAGGGGTTGAAAAACTGTTTTTT. The rearrangement uses TRBV7-9 and TRBJ1-4, with D tentatively TRBD1 (5 bases). The V and J ends lost 3 bases and 7 bases respectively, with 9 bases between them. The CDR3 extends over 13 amino acids. The germline V gene encodes CDR1 SEHNR and CDR2 FQNEAQ (reference sequence).

This clonotype was counted between two and nine times. This chain uses TRBV29-1 with TRBJ1-1, with D uncertain. Per the germline V gene, CDR1 is SQVTM and CDR2 is ANQGSEA. Trimming stripped 2 bases from V and 8 bases from J, with 12 bases between. The CDR3 is made up of 12 amino acids. The CDR3 coding sequence is TGCAGCGTTGAATCTTCAGTTCTAGAAGCTTTCTTT. Translating it yields CSVESSVLEAFF.

The DNA of the CDR3 is TGTGCCAGTAGTCCCACAGGGGACATCTATGGCTACACCTTC. Translating gives CASSPTGDIYGYTF. The V and J genes are TRBV19 and TRBJ1-2; 7 positions agree with TRBD1. The CDR3 sequence is 14 residues long. V lost 5 bases, J lost 4 bases, and 7 bases stayed unmatched. Germline lookup yields CDR1 LNHDA and CDR2 SQIVND (reference sequence).

The chain recombines TRBV5-1 with TRBJ1-6; weak D call: TRBD1 (6 bases). This CDR3 region has 15 residues. Germline CDR1 is SGHRS and CDR2 is YFSETQ. Between the trimmed V and J ends, which lost 4 bases and 3 bases, there was a span of 11 bases. The chain's CDR3 is CASSTGTSYNSPLHF. The CDR3 nucleotides read TGCGCCAGCAGCACCGGGACAAGCTATAATTCACCCCTCCACTTT.

The DNA for the CDR3 is TGTGCCAGCAGTGCTTGGGTTCCAACAGATACGCAGTATTTT. Translation gives CASSAWVPTDTQYF. The chain employs TRBV2 and TRBJ2-3; D unresolved. Trimming removed 4 bases at V and 3 bases at J, with 11 bases between. The CDR3 totals 14 residues. Per the germline V gene, CDR1 is SNHLY and CDR2 is FYNNEI.

In its sample, this clonotype is medium-sized. The rearrangement links TRBV6-1 to TRBJ1-1; no firm D call. Germline-derived CDR1 and CDR2 are MNHNS and SASEGT. Deletions cut 7 bases from V and 9 bases from J, with 21 bases between. The CDR3 totals 14 residues. The CDR3 sequence is CASTQAGEYSQAFF. CDR3 sequence (DNA): TGTGCCAGCACCCAGGCCGGGGAGTATTCTCAAGCTTTCTTT.

The table lists this clonotype with a few counts. The chain joins TRBV6-5 to TRBJ1-2, with a tentative D call TRBD1 (6 bases). Germline V gene lookup returns CDR1 MNHEY and CDR2 SVGAGI. This CDR3 contains 13 residues. Trimming stripped 0 bases from V and 7 bases from J, with 9 bases between. CDR3 sequence: CASSYSAGVGYTF. In nucleotides, the CDR3 is TGTGCCAGCAGTTACTCGGCAGGGGTTGGCTACACCTTC.

The chain couples TRBV30 to TRBJ2-5; tentatively, D is TRBD1 or TRBD2 (5 bases each). Germline V CDR1 and CDR2: GTSNPN, SVGIG (reference sequence). Deletions cut 2 bases from V and 2 bases from J, with 9 bases between. This CDR3 comprises 13 residues. The CDR3 bases are TGTGCCTGGAGTAGAGGGGTACAAGAGACCCAGTACTTC. Its translation: CAWSRGVQETQYF.

This clonotype is categorized as medium-sized. The rearrangement uses TRBV4-2 and TRBJ2-7; TRBD2 matches 12 bases. Germline lookup yields CDR1 LGHNA and CDR2 YNFKEQ. V shed 4 bases and J 3 bases; nucleotides not matched to a gene: 4. CDR3 size: 15 residues. CDR3 in DNA: TGTGCCAGCAGCCGGTCTAGCGGGGGGGACTACGAGCAGTACTTC. Translation: CASSRSSGGDYEQYF.

The gene calls are TRBV5-6 and TRBJ1-2, with 8 bases matching TRBD1. The V and J ends lost 4 bases and 0 bases, in that order; junction bases with no gene match: 5. In germline, CDR1 is SGHDT, CDR2 YYEEEE. This CDR3 has 15 residues. The CDR3 sequence: CASSLWGQANYGYTF. The CDR3 DNA is TGTGCCAGCAGCCTTTGGGGACAGGCTAACTATGGCTACACCTTC.

V is TRBV2 and J is TRBJ2-3; D possibly matches TRBD1 or TRBD2 (5 bases each). The V end was cut by 6 bases, the J end by 2 bases, with 12 bases between. The CDR3 extends over 14 amino acids. The germline V gene encodes CDR1 SNHLY and CDR2 FYNNEI. For the CDR3, the DNA is TGTGCCAGCAGCCCAGGGACCGCCACAGATACGCAGTATTTT. Translating gives CASSPGTATDTQYF.

This sequence joins TRBV12-3 or TRBV12-4 and TRBJ2-2, with unresolved D. There are 14 residues in the CDR3. V was cut by 6 bases and J by 4 bases, with 12 bases left in between. CDR3: CASSPSFFTGELFF. The CDR3 DNA reads as TGTGCCAGCAGCCCCTCCTTTTTCACCGGGGAGCTGTTTTTT.

V gene TRBV5-5 combines with J gene TRBJ2-2, with TRBD1 matching 11 bases. The CDR3 spans 16 residues. V was pared by 5 bases and J by 1 base, with 4 bases of the junction left unmatched. Germline V lookup: CDR1 SGHKS, CDR2 YYEKEE (reference sequence). This chain's CDR3 is CASRYGTGGNTGELFF. As DNA, the CDR3 is TGTGCCAGCAGATATGGGACAGGGGGGAACACCGGGGAGCTGTTTTTT.

The chain couples TRBV27 to TRBJ2-7, with D perhaps TRBD2 (5 bases). CDR3 length: 15 amino acids. Germline V gene data show CDR1 as MNHEY and CDR2 as SMNVEV (reference sequence). Trimming stripped 7 bases from V and 0 bases from J, with 16 bases between. The CDR3 region has the DNA TGTGCCAGCACTCCCATCGGGGTCACCTCCTACGAGCAGTACTTC. Amino acid sequence: CASTPIGVTSYEQYF.

This clonotype came up once. The chain joins TRBV9 to TRBJ2-7, with D possibly matching TRBD1 (5 bases). Per the germline V gene, CDR1 is SGDLS and CDR2 is YYNGEE. The CDR3 loop spans 15 amino acids. V lost 4 bases to trimming and J lost 2 bases, with 16 bases between them. The CDR3 here is CASSPRALSAYEQYF. CDR3 nucleotide sequence: TGTGCCAGCAGCCCCAGGGCCCTTTCCGCCTACGAGCAGTACTTC.

This rearrangement joins TRBV4-2 to TRBJ1-1; 9 nucleotides line up with TRBD1. V was pared by 2 bases and J by 7 bases, with 2 bases of the junction left unmatched. The length of the CDR3 is 13 residues. Germline V gene data show CDR1 as LGHNA and CDR2 as YNFKEQ. CDR3 sequence: CASSQRTGDEAFF. CDR3 DNA sequence: TGTGCCAGCAGCCAACGGACAGGGGATGAAGCTTTCTTT.

V and J are TRBV11-1 and TRBJ2-7, with 11 bases that match TRBD1. J lost 3 bases, V lost 4 bases, and 8 bases had no gene match. There are 16 residues in the CDR3. Germline lookup yields CDR1 SGHAT and CDR2 FQDESV (reference sequence). This CDR3 is CASSSRGQGEDYEQYF. For the CDR3, the DNA is TGTGCCAGCAGCTCGAGGGGACAGGGGGAGGACTACGAGCAGTACTTC.

This clonotype was counted a few times. The chain is built from TRBV20-1 and TRBJ2-2; 10 positions agree with TRBD1. From germline, CDR1 is DFQATT and CDR2 SNEGSKA (reference sequence). V shed 5 bases and J 5 bases; nucleotides not matched to a gene: 8. This CDR3 contains 15 residues. The CDR3 DNA reads as TGCAGTGCTCCACGGACAGGGGGAGTGACCGGGGAGCTGTTTTTT. Translated, it gives CSAPRTGGVTGELFF.

This chain joins TRBV30 and TRBJ2-3; D is unclear. Germline V gene data show CDR1 as GTSNPN and CDR2 as SVGIG (reference sequence). The CDR3 is 12 residues long. V lost 1 base and J 4 bases, leaving 6 bases between the germline ends. The CDR3 loop reads CAWSASPDTQYF. The CDR3 DNA follows: TGTGCCTGGAGTGCCTCCCCAGATACGCAGTATTTT.

The chain combines TRBV6-1 with TRBJ2-7; 7 bases map to TRBD1. The CDR3 runs to 15 residues. CDR1 is MNHNS, CDR2 SASEGT, per germline. The trim removed 6 bases at V and 3 bases at J, leaving 11 bases unmatched. The DNA of the CDR3 is TGTGCCAGCAGCGCCGGGACAGACGCCAACTACGAGCAGTACTTC. The encoded protein is CASSAGTDANYEQYF.

This clonotype came up a few times. The gene calls are TRBV4-1 and TRBJ2-1; 12 bases align to TRBD2. The J segment lost 5 bases and the V segment lost 2 bases, leaving 4 bases of the junction unmatched. Germline CDR1 is MGHRA and CDR2 is YSYEKL. CDR3 length equals 16 residues. CDR3 coding DNA: TGCGCCAGCAGCCAATCGTCTAGCGGGGGGGACAATGAGCAGTTCTTC. It codes for CASSQSSSGGDNEQFF.

This clonotype occurred a few times. The chain couples TRBV6-1 to TRBJ2-3; tentative D call: TRBD2 (6 bases). CDR1 is MNHNS, CDR2 SASEGT, per germline. This CDR3 region has 14 residues. The V gene lost 6 bases and the J gene lost 1 base, with 11 bases spanning the gap. CDR3 residues: CASRVGGRTDTQYF. CDR3 sequence (DNA): TGTGCCAGCAGGGTGGGAGGCCGCACAGATACGCAGTATTTT.

This chain links TRBV5-4 with TRBJ1-2, with D perhaps matching TRBD1 (5 bases). Germline CDR1 reads SGHNT; CDR2 reads YYREEE (reference sequence). The CDR3 spans 15 residues. Trimming took off 2 bases at V and 8 bases at J, with 19 bases between the two ends. In DNA form, the CDR3 reads TGTGCCAGCAGCTTACAAGGGCAGGGAGGTCGCGGCTACACCTTC. This codes for CASSLQGQGGRGYTF.

The V gene is TRBV5-4, the J gene TRBJ1-2; TRBD1 aligns across 7 bases. This CDR3 has 13 residues. V shed 1 base, J shed 7 bases, and the junction held 4 bases outside the gene matches. CDR1 is SGHNT and CDR2 is YYREEE in the germline V gene (reference sequence). This chain's CDR3 is CASSLHRGSGYTF. In nucleotides, the CDR3 is TGTGCCAGCAGCTTGCACAGGGGAAGTGGCTACACCTTC.